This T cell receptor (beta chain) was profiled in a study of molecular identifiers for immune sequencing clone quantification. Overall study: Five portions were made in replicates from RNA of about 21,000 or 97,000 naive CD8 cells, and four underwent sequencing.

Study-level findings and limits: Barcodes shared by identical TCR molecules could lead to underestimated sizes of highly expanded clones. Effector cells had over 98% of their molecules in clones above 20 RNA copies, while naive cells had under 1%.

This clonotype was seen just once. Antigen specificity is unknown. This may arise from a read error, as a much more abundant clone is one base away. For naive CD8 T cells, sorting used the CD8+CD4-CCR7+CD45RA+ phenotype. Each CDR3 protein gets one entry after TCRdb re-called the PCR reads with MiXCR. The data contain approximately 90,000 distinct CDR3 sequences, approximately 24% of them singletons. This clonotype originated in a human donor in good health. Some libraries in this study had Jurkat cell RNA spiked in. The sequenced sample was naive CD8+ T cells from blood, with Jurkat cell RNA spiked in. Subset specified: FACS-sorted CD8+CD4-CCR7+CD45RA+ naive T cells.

The chain's CDR3 is CATTITSGNNEQSF. CDR3 sequence (DNA): TGTGCCACCACCATAACTAGCGGTAACAATGAGCAGTCCTTC. This chain joins TRBV7-6 and TRBJ2-1; 8 nucleotides align to TRBD2. This CDR3 has 14 amino acids. Germline CDR1 reads SGHVS; CDR2 reads FNYEAQ.